The 15 T cell receptor beta chains below were found in one sample sequenced in a study of blood T cell repertoires in COVID-19. TCRdb's copy holds only in-frame clones and misses some; the assay was immunoSEQ multiplex PCR. The sample yields under 90,000 clones, about 88% seen once. Sequenced input: peripheral blood. The receptor set was obtained from a man in his 70s with active or convalescent COVID-19.

The rearrangement links TRBV2 to TRBJ1-1; D is undetermined. The CDR3 contains 11 residues. With 8 bases removed from V and 3 bases from J, the gap between germline ends came to 7 bases. Germline CDR1 reads SNHLY; CDR2 reads FYNNEI. As DNA, the CDR3 is TGTGCCAGCCTCAGGTACACTGAAGCTTTCTTT. Encoded protein: CASLRYTEAFF.

Of note for this clone: Different DNA sequences within this sample yield the same CDR3. CDR3 residues: CASSLSRDSYGYTF. In nucleotides, the CDR3 is TGTGCCAGCAGTTTATCCAGGGACTCATATGGCTACACCTTC. The chain uses TRBV27 and TRBJ1-2, with D possibly matching TRBD1 (5 bases). Germline V gene data show CDR1 as MNHEY and CDR2 as SMNVEV (reference sequence). The CDR3 has 14 amino acids. Trimming removed 0 bases at V and 5 bases at J, with 10 bases between.

CDR3 DNA: TGCGCCAGCAGCTCTAGCGGGAGACTGACAGATACGCAGTATTTT. It is translated as CASSSSGRLTDTQYF. The chain is built from TRBV5-1 and TRBJ2-3, with 10 nucleotides matching TRBD2. Germline loops: CDR1 SGHRS, CDR2 YFSETQ. The CDR3 extends over 15 amino acids. V lost 3 bases to trimming and J lost 3 bases; unmatched junction nucleotides: 4.

The CDR3 DNA is TGTGCCAGCAGCTTAATAGCGGGGGGGCCGGGAGAGACCCAGTACTTC. Its protein product is CASSLIAGGPGETQYF. V usage is TRBV11-2 and J usage is TRBJ2-5, with 11 bases that match TRBD2. The CDR3 spans 16 residues. V trimming: 2 bases; J trimming: 4 bases; junction bases outside the gene matches: 6. Germline CDR1 SGHAT, CDR2 FQNNGV.

V and J are TRBV5-6 and TRBJ2-7, with 9 positions matching TRBD2. The CDR3 extends over 14 amino acids. Germline trimming cut 2 bases from V and 7 bases from J; bases unmatched to any gene: 7. Germline-derived CDR1 and CDR2 are SGHDT and YYEEEE. This CDR3 is CASSLGLAGEEQYF. The CDR3 DNA sequence: TGTGCCAGCAGCTTAGGGTTAGCGGGGGAAGAGCAGTACTTC.

The genes are TRBV5-1 and TRBJ1-2; 11 positions agree with TRBD1. The CDR3 runs 15 residues. V shed 4 bases, J shed 6 bases, and the junction held 8 bases outside the gene matches. The germline V gene has CDR1 SGHRS and CDR2 YFSETQ. The CDR3 protein is CASSLRTGGYNGYTF. The DNA for the CDR3 is TGCGCCAGCAGCCTCCGGACAGGGGGCTATAATGGCTACACCTTC.

V usage is TRBV27 and J usage is TRBJ1-6, with D possibly TRBD1 on 5 matching bases. The CDR3 loop spans 14 amino acids. Germline V gene sequence: CDR1 MNHEY, CDR2 SMNVEV (reference sequence). V lost 7 bases to trimming and J lost 8 bases, with 15 bases between them. Written as DNA, the CDR3 is TGTGCCAGCATGCGCAGGGTTATGCATTCACCCCTCCACTTT. Encoded protein: CASMRRVMHSPLHF.

This chain joins TRBV6-5 and TRBJ2-5; TRBD2 might be the D (5 bases). The CDR3 covers 11 residues. Germline V gene sequence: CDR1 MNHEY, CDR2 SVGAGI. Trimming stripped 7 bases from V and 5 bases from J, with 8 bases between. The CDR3 loop is CASTLVETQYF. CDR3 coding DNA: TGTGCCAGCACACTAGTTGAGACCCAGTACTTC.

The rearrangement joins TRBV2 to TRBJ1-3; D not resolved. CDR1 SNHLY and CDR2 FYNNEI come from the germline V gene. The CDR3 covers 12 residues. V lost 6 bases and J lost 3, with 6 bases in between. The CDR3 region is CASRASGNTIYF. In nucleotides, the CDR3 is TGTGCCAGCAGGGCAAGTGGAAACACCATATATTTT.

This chain uses TRBV7-2 with TRBJ2-3, with 8 bases that match TRBD2. The ends lost 1 base at V and 5 bases at J; junction bases unmatched: 8. CDR1 and CDR2 (germline): SGHTA, FQGNSA. CDR3 size: 16 residues. The CDR3 here is CASSLGLAGGIDTQYF. CDR3 nucleotides: TGTGCCAGCAGCTTAGGCCTTGCGGGGGGAATAGATACGCAGTATTTT.

The chain has TRBV28 and TRBJ2-3; 7 nucleotides align to TRBD2. The CDR3 has 17 amino acids. In germline, CDR1 is MDHEN, CDR2 SYDVKM. V dropped 3 bases and J dropped 0; count of bases not matched to a gene: 9. This CDR3 reads CASSFLGLAESTDTQYF. As DNA, the CDR3 is TGTGCCAGCAGTTTTCTGGGGCTAGCGGAAAGCACAGATACGCAGTATTTT. Filled out from reference TRBV28 and TRBJ2-3, the complete variable domain reads DVKVTQSSRYLVKRTGEKVFLECVQDMDHENMFWYRQDPGLGLRLIYFSYDVKMKEKGDIPEGYSVSREKKERFSLILESASTNQTSMYLCASSFLGLAESTDTQYFGPGTRLTVL.

The chain couples TRBV30 to TRBJ1-4; the match to TRBD1 covers 7 bases. The CDR3 totals 14 residues. V lost 2 bases, J lost 7 bases, and 7 bases stayed unmatched. In germline, CDR1 is GTSNPN, CDR2 SVGIG (reference sequence). The CDR3 DNA sequence: TGTGCCTGGAGTCTCAGGGGGTTTGGTGAAAAACTGTTTTTT. Translating it yields CAWSLRGFGEKLFF.

This clone was counted a few times. J is TRBJ1-3 and V is TRBV5-1; unclear D gene. The CDR3 sequence is 16 residues long. The V and J ends lost 0 bases and 1 base respectively, with 11 bases between them. Looked up from germline, CDR1 is SGHRS and CDR2 is YFSETQ. CDR3 region: CASSLVGGSSGNTIYF. CDR3 coding DNA: TGCGCCAGCAGCTTGGTCGGCGGTAGTTCTGGAAACACCATATATTTT.

This chain links TRBV6-5 with TRBJ2-7, with TRBD2 as a possible D gene (6 bases). The CDR3 runs 11 residues. V was trimmed by 11 bases and J by 1 base, leaving 9 bases between them. Germline CDR1 reads MNHEY; CDR2 reads SVGAGI. CDR3 amino acids: CAAGRSYEQYF. CDR3 coding DNA: TGTGCCGCGGGGCGATCCTACGAGCAGTACTTC.

The chain uses TRBV5-1 and TRBJ2-3; TRBD2 matches 10 bases. This CDR3 is 14 amino acids long. Per the germline V gene, CDR1 is SGHRS and CDR2 is YFSETQ. Trimming took 4 bases from V and 4 from J; bases not matched to a gene: 3. Here the CDR3 DNA reads TGCGCCAGCAGCCGGACTAGCGGACCAGATACGCAGTATTTT. Translated, it gives CASSRTSGPDTQYF. Complete variable domain (other parts from reference TRBV5-1 and TRBJ2-3): KAGVTQTPRYLIKTRGQQVTLSCSPISGHRSVSWYQQTPGQGLQFLFEYFSETQRNKGNFPGRFSGRQFSNSRSEMNVSTLELGDSALYLCASSRTSGPDTQYFGPGTRLTVL.